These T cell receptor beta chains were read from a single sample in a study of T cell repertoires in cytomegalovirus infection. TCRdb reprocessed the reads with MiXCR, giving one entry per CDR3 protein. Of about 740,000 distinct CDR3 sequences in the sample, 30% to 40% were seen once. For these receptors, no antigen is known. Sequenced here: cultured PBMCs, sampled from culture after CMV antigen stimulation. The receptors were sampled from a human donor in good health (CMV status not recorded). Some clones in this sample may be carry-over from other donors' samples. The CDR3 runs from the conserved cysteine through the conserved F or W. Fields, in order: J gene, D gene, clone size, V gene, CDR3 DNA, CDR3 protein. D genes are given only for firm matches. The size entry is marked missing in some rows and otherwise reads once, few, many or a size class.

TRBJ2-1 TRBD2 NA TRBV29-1 TGCAGCGTCGCCAAGAGGCTAGCGGGACGAGAGCAGTTCTTC CSVAKRLAGREQFF
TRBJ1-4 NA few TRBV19 TGTGCCAGTACAAGGAGGTCCGGCAATGAAAAACTGTTTTTT CASTRRSGNEKLFF
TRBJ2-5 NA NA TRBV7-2 TGTGCCAGCAGCTTAGGAAGGGCCGCGGAGACCCAGTACTTC CASSLGRAAETQYF
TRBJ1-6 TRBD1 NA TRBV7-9 TGTGCCAGCAGCCCTAGTGGCAGGGGGCATAGTAATTCACCCCTCTACTTT CASSPSGRGHSNSPLYF
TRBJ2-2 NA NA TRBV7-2 TGTGCCAGCAGCTTTTTGTTGGGGGGCACCGGGGAGCTGTTTTTT CASSFLLGGTGELFF
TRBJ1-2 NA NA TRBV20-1 TGCAGTGCTAGGGGGGGGGCAGGACAAAACTATGGCTACACCTTC CSARGGAGQNYGYTF
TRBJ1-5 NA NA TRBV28 TGTGCCAGCACGGATAACGGGAATCAGCCCCAGCATTTT CASTDNGNQPQHF
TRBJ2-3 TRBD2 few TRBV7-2 TGTGCCAGCAGCCGGGACTATGACACAGATACGCAGTATTTT CASSRDYDTDTQYF
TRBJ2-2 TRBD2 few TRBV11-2 TGTGCCAGCAGCTACGGGAGGGCCGCGGGCGGGGAGCTGTTTTTT CASSYGRAAGGELFF
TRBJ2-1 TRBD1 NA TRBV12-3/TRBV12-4 TGTGCCAGCAGTCCATGGGCCGGGACAGGTCCACGCAATGAGCAGTTCTTC CASSPWAGTGPRNEQFF
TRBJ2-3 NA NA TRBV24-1 TGTGCCACCAGTGATTTTAGGAGGGCGGATACGCAGTATTTT CATSDFRRADTQYF
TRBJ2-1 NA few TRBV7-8 TGTGCCAGCAGCCAGGGGACACCACTTACCGGACATGAGCAGTTCTTC CASSQGTPLTGHEQFF
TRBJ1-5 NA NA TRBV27 TGTGCCACTTCACTGGGGGCAGGGCTCAATCAGCCCCAGCATTTT CATSLGAGLNQPQHF
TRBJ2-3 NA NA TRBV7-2 TGTGCCAGCAGCTCGGGACTGGGAGATACGCAGTATTTT CASSSGLGDTQYF
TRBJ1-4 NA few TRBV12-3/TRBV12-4 TGTGCCAGCAGCAACCGACGGAGGAGTGCAACTAATGAAAAACTGTTTTTT CASSNRRRSATNEKLFF
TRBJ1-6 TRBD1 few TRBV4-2 TGTGCCAGCAGTCTACAGGGGGAGGCGGCACCCCTCCACTTT CASSLQGEAAPLHF
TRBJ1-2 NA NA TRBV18 TGTGCCAGCTCACCAAGTACGGAGGGAGGAGGCTACACCTTC CASSPSTEGGGYTF
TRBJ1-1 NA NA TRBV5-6 TGTGCCAGCAGCTCCCTCGCGGGGGTGAACACTGAAGCTTTCTTT CASSSLAGVNTEAFF
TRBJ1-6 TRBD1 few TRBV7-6 TGTGCCAGCAGCTTAGCCCCGGACAGGGTGTATAATTCACCCCTCCACTTT CASSLAPDRVYNSPLHF
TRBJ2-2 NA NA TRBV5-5 TGTGCCAGCAGCATTTATGGACTTACGGCCGGGGAGCTGTTTTTT CASSIYGLTAGELFF
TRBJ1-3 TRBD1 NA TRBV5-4 TGTGCCAGCAGCCCAGGGAGCAGGGGGCCTGGAAACACCATATATTTT CASSPGSRGPGNTIYF
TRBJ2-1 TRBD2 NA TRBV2 TGTGCCAGCAGGTACCTAGCGGGAGTAAACAATGAGCAGTTCTTC CASRYLAGVNNEQFF
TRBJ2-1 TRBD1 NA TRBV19 TGTGCCAGTAGTACCAGGACAGGCGACAATGAGCAGTTCTTC CASSTRTGDNEQFF
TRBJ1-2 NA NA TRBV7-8 TGTGCCAGCAGCTTAACCACCAGGGCGGGAGGTGGCTACACCTTC CASSLTTRAGGGYTF
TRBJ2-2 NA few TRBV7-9 TGTGCCAGCAGCTCGCCCGGGACCAGAAACACCGGGGAGCTGTTTTTT CASSSPGTRNTGELFF
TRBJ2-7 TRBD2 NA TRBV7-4 TGTGCCAGCAGCCCCCCCCTAGCGGGAGGGCCCAAGTCCTACGAGCAGTACTTC CASSPPLAGGPKSYEQYF
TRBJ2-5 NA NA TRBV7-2 TGTGCCAGCAGCTTAGTTGGGACTTCAAGACAAGAGACCCAGTACTTC CASSLVGTSRQETQYF
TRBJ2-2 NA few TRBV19 TGTGCCGGAATGCGGCCTACCGGGGAGCTGTTTTTT CAGMRPTGELFF
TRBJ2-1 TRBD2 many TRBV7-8 TGTGCCAGCAGCCTGGATGTGGGAGGGAGCTCCTACAATGAGCAGTTCTTC CASSLDVGGSSYNEQFF
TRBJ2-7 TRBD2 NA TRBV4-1 TGCGCCAGCAGCCAAGATATGAGCGGGGGAGAAAGCTACGAGCAGTACTTC CASSQDMSGGESYEQYF
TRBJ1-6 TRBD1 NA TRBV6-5 TGTGCCACGCGACTAATACAGGGGGCTGCCTCACCCCTCCACTTT CATRLIQGAASPLHF
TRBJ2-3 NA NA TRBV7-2 TGTGCCAGCAGCTTACCTCCTCGGGATACGCAGTATTTT CASSLPPRDTQYF
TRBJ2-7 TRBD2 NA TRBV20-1 TGCAGTGCTAGAGAGGCGGGAGCCCATTACGAGCAGTACTTC CSAREAGAHYEQYF
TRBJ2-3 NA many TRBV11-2 TGTGCCAGCAGCTTAGACTCCCGGGGCACAGATACGCAGTATTTT CASSLDSRGTDTQYF
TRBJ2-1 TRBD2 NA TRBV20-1 TGCAGTGCTAGCCCCCCCTTTACTAGCGGGGGTTACAATGAGCAGTTCTTC CSASPPFTSGGYNEQFF
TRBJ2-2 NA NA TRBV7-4 TGTGCCAGCAGCTTACACCTTCGCACCGGGGAGCTGTTTTTT CASSLHLRTGELFF
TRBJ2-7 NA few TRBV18 TGTGCCAGCTCACCAAATTGGAGGGGCCACTACGAGCAGTACTTC CASSPNWRGHYEQYF
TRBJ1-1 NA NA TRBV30 TGTGCCTGGAGTCCTAAATGGACTGAAGCTTTCTTT CAWSPKWTEAFF
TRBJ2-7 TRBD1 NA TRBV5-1 TGCGCCAGCAGCACCAAACAGGGGGCGGGTTACGAGCAGTACTTC CASSTKQGAGYEQYF
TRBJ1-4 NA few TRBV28 TGTGCCAGCTTTGGACGGGGGACTAATGAAAAACTGTTTTTT CASFGRGTNEKLFF
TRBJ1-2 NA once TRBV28 TGTGCCAGCAGTTTGCTGTACATGAACTATGGCTACACCTTC CASSLLYMNYGYTF
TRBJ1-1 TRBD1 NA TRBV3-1 TGTGCAGTCAGGGGGTACGGCACTGAAGCTTTCTTT CAVRGYGTEAFF
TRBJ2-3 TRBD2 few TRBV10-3 TGTGCCACTCGGACTAGCGGAGGGAGCACAGATACGCAGTATTTT CATRTSGGSTDTQYF
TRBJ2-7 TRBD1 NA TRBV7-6 TGTGCCAGCAGCTTACTGGACAGGGCCAACGAGCAGTACTTC CASSLLDRANEQYF
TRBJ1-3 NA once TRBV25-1 TGTGCCAGCAGGCCACTCTCTGGAAACACCATATATTTT CASRPLSGNTIYF
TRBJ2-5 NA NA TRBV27 TGTGCCAGCAGTCCTGAAAGGGGAATAACACACGCAGAGACCCAGTACTTC CASSPERGITHAETQYF
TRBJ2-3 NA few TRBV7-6 TGTGCCAGCAGCTTGGGCCCGGGAGCGGCCACAGATACGCAGTATTTT CASSLGPGAATDTQYF
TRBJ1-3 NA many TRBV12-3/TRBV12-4 TGTGCCAGCAGTCGGACAGCTGGAAACACCATATATTTT CASSRTAGNTIYF
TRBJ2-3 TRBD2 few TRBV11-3 TGTGCCAGCAGCACTAGCGGGGATGTAGATACGCAGTATTTT CASSTSGDVDTQYF
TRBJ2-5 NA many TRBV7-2 TGTGCCAGCAGCTTAGCGGGCCTTGGGGAGACCCAGTACTTC CASSLAGLGETQYF
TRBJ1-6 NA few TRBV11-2 TGTGCCAGCAGGATTGACCTCCTTAGCTCCTATAATTCACCCCTCCACTTT CASRIDLLSSYNSPLHF
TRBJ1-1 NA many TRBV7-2 TGTGCCAGCAGCTTACAGATGAACACTGAAGCTTTCTTT CASSLQMNTEAFF
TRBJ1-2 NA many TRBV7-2 TGTGCCAGCAGCTTAGCGGACAGTGGTGGCTACACCTTC CASSLADSGGYTF
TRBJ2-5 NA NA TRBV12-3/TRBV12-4 TGTGCCAGCAGTTTAAATGGGGCTCGGGAGACCCAGTACTTC CASSLNGARETQYF
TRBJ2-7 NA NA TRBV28 TGTGCCAGCAGCCCCGACCGGGATCGGTACTTC CASSPDRDRYF
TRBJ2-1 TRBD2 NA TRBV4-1 TGCGCCAGCAGCCCCGGCGGGGCTAGCGGGGGTGAACATGAGCAGTTCTTC CASSPGGASGGEHEQFF
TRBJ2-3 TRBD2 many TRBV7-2 TGTGCCAGCAGTCGGACTAGCGGGGGAGATACGCAGTATTTT CASSRTSGGDTQYF